This passage covers 4 T cell receptor beta chains from one sample sequenced in a study of T cells after yellow fever vaccination. Each CDR3 protein gets one entry after TCRdb re-called the 5' RACE reads with MiXCR. This sample has approximately 150,000 distinct CDR3 sequences, with 7.7% found just once. Sequencing was performed on CD4+ T cells sorted from PBMCs, taken 5 days after the yellow fever booster vaccination. Receptors were obtained from a man aged 30 to 45 who received the YFV17D yellow fever vaccine.

This clonotype was detected ten times or more. This chain connects TRBV20-1 to TRBJ2-7; D is uncertain. There are 15 residues in the CDR3. Trimming pared 5 bases from V and 6 bases from J, leaving 23 bases between. Germline CDR1 and CDR2: DFQATT and SNEGSKA (reference sequence). The CDR3 here is CSASAEAPISIEQYF. CDR3 nucleotides: TGCAGTGCTTCGGCGGAAGCGCCCATCTCGATCGAGCAGTACTTC.

This clonotype has a count of ten or more. This chain uses TRBV4-1 with TRBJ2-1; no reliable D call. Germline CDR1 and CDR2: MGHRA and YSYEKL. CDR3 length: 13 residues. The ends were cut back, 1 base at V and 8 bases at J, with 9 bases in the middle. The CDR3 DNA follows: TGCGCCAGCAGCCAAGTTTCCGGCTATGAGCAGTTCTTC. Its translation is CASSQVSGYEQFF.

Ten or more counts support this clonotype. The chain uses TRBV7-3 and TRBJ2-5; no clear D gene. The CDR3 length is 15 residues. CDR1 and CDR2 (germline): SGHTA, FQGTGA. Between the trimmed V and J ends, which lost 3 bases and 1 base, there was a span of 12 bases. CDR3 DNA sequence: TGTGCCAGCAGCTTTACAGCGAACCTCCAAGAGACCCAGTACTTC. Protein sequence: CASSFTANLQETQYF.

V is TRBV5-1 and J is TRBJ2-5; TRBD2 is a possible D gene (5 bases). Trimming pared 2 bases from V and 1 base from J, leaving 15 bases between. The CDR3 loop spans 16 amino acids. The germline V gene encodes CDR1 SGHRS and CDR2 YFSETQ. The CDR3 sequence: CASSFQLGLPQETQYF. CDR3 bases: TGCGCCAGCAGCTTCCAACTAGGGCTCCCCCAAGAGACCCAGTACTTC.